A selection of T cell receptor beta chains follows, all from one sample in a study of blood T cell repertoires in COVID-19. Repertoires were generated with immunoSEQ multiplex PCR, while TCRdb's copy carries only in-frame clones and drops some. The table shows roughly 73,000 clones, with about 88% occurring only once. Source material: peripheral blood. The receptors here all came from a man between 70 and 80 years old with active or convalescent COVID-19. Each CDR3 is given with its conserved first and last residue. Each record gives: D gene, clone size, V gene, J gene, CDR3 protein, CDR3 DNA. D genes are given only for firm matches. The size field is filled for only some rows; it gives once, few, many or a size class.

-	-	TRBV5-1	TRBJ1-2	CASSFTGDHGYTF	TGCGCCAGCAGCTTCACCGGGGATCATGGCTACACCTTC
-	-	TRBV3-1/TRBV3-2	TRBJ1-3	CASSQGGGLGNTIYF	TGTGCCAGCAGCCAAGGTGGAGGGCTCGGAAACACCATATATTTT
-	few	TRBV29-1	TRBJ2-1	CSVEDSPVNEQFF	TGCAGCGTTGAAGATTCCCCGGTCAATGAGCAGTTCTTC
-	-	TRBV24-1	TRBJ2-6	CATRASGANVLTF	TGTGCCACCAGGGCTTCTGGGGCCAACGTCCTGACTTTC
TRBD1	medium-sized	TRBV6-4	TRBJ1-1	CASRGGTGSGTEAFF	TGTGCCAGCAGAGGGGGGACAGGGAGCGGCACTGAAGCTTTCTTT
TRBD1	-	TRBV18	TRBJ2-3	CASSQQGTTDTQYF	TGTGCCAGCTCACAACAGGGGACCACAGATACGCAGTATTTT
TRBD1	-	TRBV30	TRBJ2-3	CAWKWGQTSTDTQYF	TGTGCCTGGAAATGGGGACAGACTAGCACAGATACGCAGTATTTT
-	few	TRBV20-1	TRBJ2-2	CSASSMTGELFF	TGCAGTGCCAGTTCTATGACCGGGGAGCTGTTTTTT
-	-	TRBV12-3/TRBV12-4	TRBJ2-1	CASSLDRVHEQFF	TGTGCCAGCAGTTTAGACAGGGTGCATGAGCAGTTCTTC
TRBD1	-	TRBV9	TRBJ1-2	CASSPAWTGNYGYTF	TGTGCCAGCAGCCCAGCCTGGACAGGGAACTATGGCTACACCTTC
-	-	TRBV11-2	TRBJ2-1	CASSHLEGRGRNEQFF	TGTGCCAGCAGTCATCTCGAGGGGCGGGGGCGCAATGAGCAGTTCTTC
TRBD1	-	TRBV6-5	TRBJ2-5	CASSRLGTDQETQYF	TGTGCCAGCAGTCGACTTGGGACAGACCAAGAGACCCAGTACTTC
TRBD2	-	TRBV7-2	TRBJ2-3	CASSLGLAGGREDTQYF	TGTGCCAGCAGCTTAGGACTAGCGGGAGGTCGGGAAGATACGCAGTATTTT
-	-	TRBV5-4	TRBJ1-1	CASSERGFGRTEAFF	TGTGCCAGCAGCGAGCGGGGTTTTGGGAGGACTGAAGCTTTCTTT
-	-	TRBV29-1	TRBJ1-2	CSVEEAGRSDGYTF	TGCAGCGTTGAAGAGGCAGGCCGTTCGGATGGCTACACCTTC
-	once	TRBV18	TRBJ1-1	CASSPAGSKAAEAFF	TGTGCCAGCTCACCAGCAGGCTCAAAGGCCGCTGAAGCTTTCTTT